The rows below give T cell receptor beta chains drawn from one sample of a study of T cell changes during pregnancy in multiple sclerosis. Clones were sequenced by immunoSEQ multiplex PCR, and TCRdb holds only the in-frame ones, with some missing. The table has 75,000 to 100,000 clones, about nine tenths seen once. This material consisted of peripheral blood, taken in the second trimester of pregnancy. These TCRs come from a female donor in good health, enrolled as a control in a pregnancy study. Both conserved end residues are part of each CDR3. The order of the fields is CDR3 protein, CDR3 DNA, J gene, V gene, D gene, clone size. A D gene is named only where the DNA matches it firmly. Some rows have no size entry. The others give once, few or many, or a class for an expanded clone.

CDR3 protein: CASSEPHSSGEQFF
CDR3 DNA: TGTGCCAGCAGTGAACCCCACAGCTCAGGTGAGCAGTTCTTC
J gene: TRBJ2-1
V gene: TRBV25-1
D gene: .
clone size: once

CDR3 protein: CASSRTSAHRGFF
CDR3 DNA: TGTGCCAGCAGTCGTACTAGCGCGCATAGGGGGTTCTTC
J gene: TRBJ2-1
V gene: TRBV6-5
D gene: TRBD2
clone size: .

CDR3 protein: CASSATGNREQFF
CDR3 DNA: TGTGCCAGCAGTGCCACAGGGAATCGTGAGCAGTTCTTC
J gene: TRBJ2-1
V gene: TRBV6-1
D gene: .
clone size: .

CDR3 protein: CASSVEVGGSYEQYF
CDR3 DNA: TGTGCCAGCAGCGTAGAGGTGGGGGGGTCCTACGAGCAGTACTTC
J gene: TRBJ2-7
V gene: TRBV9
D gene: TRBD2
clone size: .

CDR3 protein: CASRTGGEQYF
CDR3 DNA: TGTGCCAGCAGGACAGGGGGCGAGCAGTACTTC
J gene: TRBJ2-7
V gene: TRBV28
D gene: TRBD1
clone size: .

CDR3 protein: CASSMDSSSSSGNTIYF
CDR3 DNA: TGCGCCAGCAGTATGGACAGTTCCTCTTCTTCTGGAAACACCATATATTTT
J gene: TRBJ1-3
V gene: TRBV5-1
D gene: .
clone size: .

CDR3 protein: CASRPRQGRNTEAFF
CDR3 DNA: TGTGCCAGCAGGCCGCGACAGGGTCGGAACACTGAAGCTTTCTTT
J gene: TRBJ1-1
V gene: TRBV2
D gene: TRBD1
clone size: .

CDR3 protein: CASSIGTGSGETQYF
CDR3 DNA: TGTGCCAGTAGTATCGGGACAGGATCAGGAGAGACCCAGTACTTC
J gene: TRBJ2-5
V gene: TRBV19
D gene: TRBD1
clone size: once

CDR3 protein: CSFRTGLNSPLHF
CDR3 DNA: TGCAGCTTCAGGACAGGGCTTAATTCACCCCTCCACTTT
J gene: TRBJ1-6
V gene: TRBV29-1
D gene: TRBD1
clone size: .

CDR3 protein: CASRRSGTGAGEQYF
CDR3 DNA: TGTGCCAGTAGACGTTCCGGGACAGGGGCGGGCGAGCAGTACTTC
J gene: TRBJ2-7
V gene: TRBV19
D gene: TRBD1
clone size: .

CDR3 protein: CASSLWSGNTIYF
CDR3 DNA: TGTGCCAGCAGTTTATGGAGTGGAAACACCATATATTTT
J gene: TRBJ1-3
V gene: TRBV28
D gene: .
clone size: .

CDR3 protein: CASSLAGVYNEQFF
CDR3 DNA: TGTGCCAGCAGCCTAGCGGGGGTCTACAATGAGCAGTTCTTC
J gene: TRBJ2-1
V gene: TRBV11-2
D gene: TRBD2
clone size: .